This TCR beta chain stems from a study of T cells in tuberculosis. Produced via immunoSEQ multiplex PCR; TCRdb's table is partial and in-frame only. The sample has 35,000 to 45,000 clones; 94% are singletons. V was pared by 5 bases and J by 5 bases, with 10 bases between. CDR1 is SGHTA and CDR2 is FQGNSA in the germline V gene. The CDR3 loop spans 13 amino acids. The receptor comes from a donor aged 10-30 years with latent tuberculosis or without tuberculosis infection. Some clones in this sample may be carry-over from other donors' samples. J is TRBJ1-5 and V is TRBV7-2; D possibly corresponds to TRBD1 (5 bases). Sequenced material: PBMCs. CDR3 protein: CASSHGGYQPQHF. The CDR3 DNA is TGTGCCAGCAGCCATGGGGGGTATCAGCCCCAGCATTTT.